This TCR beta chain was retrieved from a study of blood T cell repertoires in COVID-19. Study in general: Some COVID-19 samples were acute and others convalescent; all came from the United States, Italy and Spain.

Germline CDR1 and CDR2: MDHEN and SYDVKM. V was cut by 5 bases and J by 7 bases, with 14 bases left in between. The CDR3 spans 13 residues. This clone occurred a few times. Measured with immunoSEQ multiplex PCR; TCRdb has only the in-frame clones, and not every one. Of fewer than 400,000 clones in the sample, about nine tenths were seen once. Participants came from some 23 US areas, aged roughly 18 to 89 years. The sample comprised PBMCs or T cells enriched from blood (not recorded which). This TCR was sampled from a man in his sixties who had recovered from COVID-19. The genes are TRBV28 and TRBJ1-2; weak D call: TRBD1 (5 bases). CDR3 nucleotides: TGTGCCAGCAGTCCCCTCAGGGATACTGGCTACACCTTC. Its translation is CASSPLRDTGYTF.